What follows describes a single TCR beta chain. Time point meaning: cycle 4 day 1 (C4D1), after 5 to 7 weeks of nivolumab. All patients experienced relapse after autologous stem cell transplantation, and brentuximab vedotin exposure was variable. This CDR3 comprises 15 residues. Per germline, CDR1 MNHEY and CDR2 SMNVEV (reference sequence). J gave up 3 bases and V 6 bases, and 7 bases lay outside the gene matches. The protocol was immunoSEQ multiplex PCR, while the TCRdb copy is restricted to in-frame clones and leaves out a portion. The sample holds tens of thousands of clones; just over 90% are singletons and the top ten take 8%. These data are taken from a study of PD-1 blockade in classical Hodgkin lymphoma.

The clonotype was recovered from a human donor with classical Hodgkin lymphoma. V gene TRBV27 combines with J gene TRBJ2-7; 11 bases fit TRBD2. Sequencing was performed on peripheral blood mononuclear cells (PBMCs), taken before the fourth cycle of nivolumab. The CDR3 DNA follows: TGTGCCAGCAGGATGACTAGCGGGATGATCTACGAGCAGTACTTC. This translates into CASRMTSGMIYEQYF.